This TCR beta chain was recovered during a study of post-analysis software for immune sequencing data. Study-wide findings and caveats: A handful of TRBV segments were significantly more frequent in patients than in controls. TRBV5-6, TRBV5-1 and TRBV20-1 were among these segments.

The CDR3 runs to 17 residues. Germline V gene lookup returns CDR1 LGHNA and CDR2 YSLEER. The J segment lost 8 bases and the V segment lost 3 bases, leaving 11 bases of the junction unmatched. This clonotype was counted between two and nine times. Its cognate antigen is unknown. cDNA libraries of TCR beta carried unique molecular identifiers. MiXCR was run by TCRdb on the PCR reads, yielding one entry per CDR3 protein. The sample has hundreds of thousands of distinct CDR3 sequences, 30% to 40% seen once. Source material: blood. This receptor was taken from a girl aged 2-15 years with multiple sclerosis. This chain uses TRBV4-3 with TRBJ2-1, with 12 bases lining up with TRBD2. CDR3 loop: CASSHAVTSGRSHEQFF. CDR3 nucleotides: TGCGCCAGCAGCCATGCGGTGACTAGCGGGAGAAGTCATGAGCAGTTCTTC.